This entry lists 30 T cell receptor beta chains sequenced from one sample in a study of CD8+ T cells in alopecia areata. Treatment described: oral pan-JAK inhibitor, 5-10 mg twice daily. Sequencing relied on a cDNA template that was reverse transcribed from extracted RNA. Here immunoSEQ multiplex PCR was the method, and the copy in TCRdb shows in-frame clones only, minus some. This table holds 140,000 to 150,000 clones, roughly 50% found once. Material: CD8+ T cells sorted from blood, obtained at week 4, from a patient treated with tofacitinib. The receptors originated from a human donor with alopecia areata.

The rearrangement joins TRBV29-1 to TRBJ2-7; the D call may be TRBD1 or TRBD2 (5 bases each). The CDR3 has 12 residues. Germline CDR1 SQVTM, CDR2 ANQGSEA. Trimming stripped 4 bases from V and 2 bases from J, with 9 bases between. The CDR3 nucleotides are TGCAGCGTTGTCGGGGCCGCCTACGAGCAGTACTTC. Translated, it gives CSVVGAAYEQYF.

The rearrangement uses TRBV13 and TRBJ2-7; 7 bases line up with TRBD1. The CDR3 totals 16 residues. Germline CDR1 is PRHDT and CDR2 is FYEKMQ (reference sequence). After removal of 4 bases from V and 5 bases from J, the junction contained 14 bases not matched to a gene. As DNA, the CDR3 is TGTGCCAGCAGCTCCCGAAAGACAGGGATCAACCACGAGCAGTACTTC. Its translation: CASSSRKTGINHEQYF.

V is TRBV7-2 and J is TRBJ2-3, with no clear D. Trimming left V 2 bases short and J 6 bases short, with 12 bases between. Germline V gene data show CDR1 as SGHTA and CDR2 as FQGNSA. This CDR3 spans 14 amino acids. The CDR3 DNA reads as TGTGCCAGCAGCTTAACCCGCCGCGCGGATACGCAGTATTTT. Its protein product is CASSLTRRADTQYF. Using reference TRBV7-2 and TRBJ2-3 for the parts outside the CDR3, the full variable domain is GAGVSQSPSNKVTEKGKDVELRCDPISGHTALYWYRQSLGQGLEFLIYFQGNSAPDKSGLPSDRFSAERTGGSVSTLTIQRTQQEDSAVYLCASSLTRRADTQYFGPGTRLTVL.

The table lists this clone with a few counts. The J gene is TRBJ2-7, the V gene TRBV18, with 8 nucleotides matching TRBD1. The J segment lost 5 bases and the V segment lost 2 bases, leaving 8 bases of the junction unmatched. The CDR3 has 15 residues. In germline, CDR1 is KGHSH, CDR2 LQKENI. In nucleotides, the CDR3 is TGTGCCAGCTCACCAGGGGACAGGCAGCTTCACGAGCAGTACTTC. It encodes CASSPGDRQLHEQYF.

The rearrangement links TRBV27 to TRBJ2-5; D remains unclear. The germline V gene has CDR1 MNHEY and CDR2 SMNVEV (reference sequence). Trimming pared 3 bases from V and 10 bases from J, leaving 9 bases between. The CDR3 consists of 11 residues. The CDR3 is CASSFLGNQYF. The CDR3 DNA follows: TGTGCCAGCAGTTTTTTGGGTAACCAGTACTTC.

DNA of the CDR3: TGTGCCAGCGGCGGTGGGAACTACGAGCAGTACTTC. Its translation is CASGGGNYEQYF. The V gene is TRBV6-6, the J gene TRBJ2-7; D gene ambiguous. The V gene lost 8 bases and the J gene lost 3 bases, with 11 bases spanning the gap. Germline V gene sequence: CDR1 MNHNY, CDR2 SVGAGI (reference sequence). The CDR3 has 12 residues.

This clone was counted a few times. The V gene is TRBV19, the J gene TRBJ2-1, with 10 bases lining up with TRBD2. V lost 5 bases and J lost 6; bases outside the gene matches: 7. The CDR3 totals 15 residues. Germline CDR1 LNHDA, CDR2 SQIVND (reference sequence). CDR3 sequence reads: CASSALAGVGNEQFF. Here the CDR3 DNA reads TGTGCCAGTAGTGCCCTAGCGGGGGTTGGCAATGAGCAGTTCTTC.

The gene calls are TRBV7-4 and TRBJ1-1, with 8 bases matching TRBD1. CDR1 and CDR2 from the germline V gene are SGHVT and SQSDAQ. The CDR3 extends over 17 amino acids. The junction had 20 bases not matched to a gene; V was cut back by 5 bases and J by 9 bases. In DNA form, the CDR3 reads TGTGCCAGCAGCACCGGACAGGGTGGTGGGGGAGACGGAAAAGCTTTCTTT. Protein sequence: CASSTGQGGGGDGKAFF.

This chain uses TRBV9 with TRBJ2-3; 9 bases line up with TRBD2. This CDR3 region has 19 residues. Germline V gene data show CDR1 as SGDLS and CDR2 as YYNGEE. V dropped 0 bases and J dropped 2; count of bases not matched to a gene: 13. The CDR3 is CASSVDPHRGGGATDTQYF. The CDR3 nucleotides are TGTGCCAGCAGCGTAGACCCGCACCGGGGCGGGGGGGCCACAGATACGCAGTATTTT.

This clone occurred a few times. This rearrangement joins TRBV5-1 to TRBJ2-2; 9 bases are shared with TRBD1. The CDR3 contains 13 residues. Germline CDR1 and CDR2: SGHRS and YFSETQ. Trimming took 4 bases from V and 10 from J; bases not matched to a gene: 5. The chain's CDR3 is CASSVQGAEELFF. CDR3 coding DNA: TGCGCCAGCAGCGTACAGGGGGCCGAGGAGCTGTTTTTT.

The V and J genes are TRBV10-3 and TRBJ2-1, with 7 bases matching TRBD1. Germline CDR1 and CDR2: ENHRY and SYGVKD. The CDR3 is 16 amino acids. The junction had 13 bases not matched to a gene; V was cut back by 7 bases and J by 4 bases. This CDR3 reads CAIKDRDRDLYNEQFF. CDR3 sequence (DNA): TGTGCCATCAAAGACCGAGACAGGGATCTATACAATGAGCAGTTCTTC.

The chain carries TRBV5-1 and TRBJ1-2; D gene ambiguous. CDR3 length equals 13 residues. Looked up from germline, CDR1 is SGHRS and CDR2 is YFSETQ. V was clipped by 3 bases and J by 8 bases, with 14 bases between them. CDR3 loop: CASSYTELWGYTF. In DNA, the CDR3 is TGCGCCAGCAGCTATACAGAGCTTTGGGGCTACACCTTC.

J is TRBJ2-7 and V is TRBV27, with 7 bases identical to TRBD1. The CDR3 covers 14 residues. V lost 6 bases, J lost 6 bases, and 11 bases stayed unmatched. Germline V CDR1 and CDR2: MNHEY, SMNVEV (reference sequence). CDR3: CASSPSGTASEQYF. Written as DNA, the CDR3 is TGTGCCAGCAGCCCTTCCGGGACAGCATCCGAGCAGTACTTC.

J is TRBJ1-6 and V is TRBV13, with D perhaps matching TRBD1 (6 bases). Deletions cut 0 bases from V and 7 bases from J, with 7 bases between. The CDR3 has 14 amino acids. Germline V lookup: CDR1 PRHDT, CDR2 FYEKMQ (reference sequence). The CDR3 region is CASSLGQGNSPLHF. The CDR3 nucleotides read TGTGCCAGCAGCTTAGGACAGGGAAATTCACCCCTCCACTTT.

The rearrangement uses TRBV29-1 and TRBJ1-2; the D gene is possibly TRBD1 (5 bases). Between the trimmed V and J ends, which lost 0 bases and 8 bases, there was a span of 16 bases. The CDR3 has 14 residues. Germline CDR1 is SQVTM and CDR2 is ANQGSEA. The CDR3 is CSVEDPGTPTGYTF. The DNA for the CDR3 is TGCAGCGTTGAAGACCCCGGGACCCCAACCGGCTACACCTTC.

CDR3: CASSQDWAVYNEQFF. The CDR3 region has the DNA TGTGCCAGCAGCCAAGACTGGGCAGTCTACAATGAGCAGTTCTTC. The chain uses TRBV14 and TRBJ2-1; D remains ambiguous. The CDR3 covers 15 residues. CDR1 is SGHDN and CDR2 is FVKESK in the germline V gene. Trimming shortened V by 0 bases and J by 3 bases, and 9 bases separated the two germline ends.

The rearrangement joins TRBV27 to TRBJ1-5; D remains ambiguous. The CDR3 spans 14 residues. Germline V lookup: CDR1 MNHEY, CDR2 SMNVEV (reference sequence). V shed 10 bases and J shed 1 base, with 14 bases lying between them. The DNA for the CDR3 is TGTGCCACCGCTGGTATAGGCAGCAATCAGCCCCAGCATTTT. The encoded protein is CATAGIGSNQPQHF.

This sequence joins TRBV6-5 and TRBJ2-3; TRBD1 matches at 9 bases. Unmatched junction bases numbered 7, after V lost 6 bases and J lost 3 bases. Germline CDR1 reads MNHEY; CDR2 reads SVGAGI. CDR3 size: 15 residues. CDR3 protein: CASSPGQGLTDTQYF. CDR3 coding DNA: TGTGCCAGCAGCCCCGGACAGGGGTTAACAGATACGCAGTATTTT.

This clone was counted between two and nine times. The CDR3 DNA reads TGCAGCGTTGAAGCCAGGGCTGGAAACACCATATATTTT. It yields the protein CSVEARAGNTIYF. The genes are TRBV29-1 and TRBJ1-3; D perhaps matches TRBD1 (5 bases). This CDR3 contains 13 residues. The V gene's germline CDR1 is SQVTM and CDR2 ANQGSEA. The germline V and J ends were trimmed by 1 base and 2 bases, with 6 bases remaining between them. Using reference TRBV29-1 and TRBJ1-3 for the parts outside the CDR3, the full variable domain is SAVISQKPSRDICQRGTSLTIQCQVDSQVTMMFWYRQQPGQSLTLIATANQGSEATYESGFVIDKFPISRPNLTFSTLTVSNMSPEDSSIYLCSVEARAGNTIYFGEGSWLTVV.

This clone was observed a handful of times. A far larger clone is one base from this, pointing to a likely read error. The chain joins TRBV7-2 to TRBJ2-5; the match to TRBD1 covers 9 bases. J was trimmed by 0 bases and V by 3 bases; bases with no gene match: 2. The CDR3 has 15 residues. Germline V gene lookup returns CDR1 SGHTA and CDR2 FQGNSA. In DNA, the CDR3 is TGTGCCAGCAGCTTGGGGACAGGGCACCAAGAGACCCAGTACTTC. Protein product: CASSLGTGHQETQYF.

V and J are TRBV19 and TRBJ2-4; no clear D gene. Deletions cut 3 bases from V and 0 bases from J, with 6 bases between. Germline lookup yields CDR1 LNHDA and CDR2 SQIVND (reference sequence). The CDR3 is 14 amino acids. The CDR3 DNA follows: TGTGCCAGTAGTATCAGCATAGCCAAAAACATTCAGTACTTC. This translates into CASSISIAKNIQYF.

This clone was counted a few times. This chain connects TRBV29-1 to TRBJ2-7; 8 bases are a match to TRBD1. The V and J ends lost 5 bases and 2 bases, in that order; junction bases with no gene match: 14. Germline CDR1 is SQVTM and CDR2 is ANQGSEA. The CDR3 consists of 16 residues. The CDR3 nucleotides read TGCAGCGTTATCCCCTCGGACAGGGTGGGGACCTACGAGCAGTACTTC. Translated, it gives CSVIPSDRVGTYEQYF.

A few counts support this clone. V and J are TRBV29-1 and TRBJ1-2; D not resolved. The CDR3 loop spans 10 amino acids. V was trimmed by 5 bases and J by 8 bases, leaving 9 bases between them. Germline V gene lookup returns CDR1 SQVTM and CDR2 ANQGSEA. The chain's CDR3 is CSVFASGYTF. The CDR3 region has the DNA TGCAGCGTTTTCGCAAGCGGCTACACCTTC.

This chain links TRBV7-9 with TRBJ2-7; TRBD1 might be the D (6 bases). Germline V gives CDR1 SEHNR, CDR2 FQNEAQ (reference sequence). The ends were cut back, 5 bases at V and 1 base at J, with 12 bases in the middle. The CDR3 is 14 amino acids. The DNA of the CDR3 is TGTGCCAGCAGCCCTGGACAGCCATCCTACGAGCAGTACTTC. This gives the protein CASSPGQPSYEQYF.

The chain recombines TRBV6-5 with TRBJ2-7, with a weak D call TRBD2 (5 bases). The CDR3 covers 14 residues. Trimming pared 6 bases from V and 7 bases from J, leaving 19 bases between. The germline CDR1 and CDR2 sequences are MNHEY and SVGAGI. The CDR3 bases are TGTGCCAGCAGGCCGGACTTCGGGGAGACAGAGCAGTACTTC. It encodes CASRPDFGETEQYF.

The V gene is TRBV4-1, the J gene TRBJ2-6, with D unclear. Looked up from germline, CDR1 is MGHRA and CDR2 is YSYEKL. V dropped 0 bases and J dropped 3 bases, with 15 bases sitting between them. The CDR3 is 18 residues long. CDR3 in amino acids: CASSQDGEGKDGANVLTF. DNA for the CDR3: TGCGCCAGCAGCCAAGATGGGGAAGGGAAGGATGGGGCCAACGTCCTGACTTTC.

The rearrangement joins TRBV20-1 to TRBJ2-1; perhaps TRBD2 as D (5 bases). From germline, CDR1 is DFQATT and CDR2 SNEGSKA (reference sequence). The ends were cut back, 3 bases at V and 12 bases at J, with 12 bases in the middle. CDR3 length equals 11 residues. The CDR3 is CSASVARGQFF. Here the CDR3 DNA reads TGCAGTGCTAGCGTAGCCCGGGGGCAGTTCTTC.

This chain connects TRBV29-1 to TRBJ1-1; no firm D call. Germline CDR1 and CDR2: SQVTM and ANQGSEA. Trimming left V 7 bases short and J 4 bases short, with 7 bases between. This CDR3 is built from 10 residues. The CDR3 DNA is TGCAGCGCACACCTCACTGAAGCTTTCTTT. Amino acids: CSAHLTEAFF.

V and J are TRBV7-9 and TRBJ2-7, with a tentative D call TRBD1 (5 bases). The CDR3 sequence is 15 residues long. V lost 5 bases and J lost 3, with 17 bases in between. Per germline, CDR1 SEHNR and CDR2 FQNEAQ (reference sequence). The CDR3 loop reads CASSTYTGGGYEQYF. CDR3 DNA: TGTGCCAGCAGCACTTACACAGGTGGCGGCTACGAGCAGTACTTC.

The chain combines TRBV13 with TRBJ2-6; D is unresolved. This CDR3 is built from 14 residues. CDR1 is PRHDT, CDR2 FYEKMQ, per germline (reference sequence). V was clipped by 0 bases and J by 4 bases, with 4 bases between them. The CDR3 DNA sequence: TGTGCCAGCAGCTTAGGGTCCGGGGCCAACGTCCTGACTTTC. Amino acid sequence: CASSLGSGANVLTF.